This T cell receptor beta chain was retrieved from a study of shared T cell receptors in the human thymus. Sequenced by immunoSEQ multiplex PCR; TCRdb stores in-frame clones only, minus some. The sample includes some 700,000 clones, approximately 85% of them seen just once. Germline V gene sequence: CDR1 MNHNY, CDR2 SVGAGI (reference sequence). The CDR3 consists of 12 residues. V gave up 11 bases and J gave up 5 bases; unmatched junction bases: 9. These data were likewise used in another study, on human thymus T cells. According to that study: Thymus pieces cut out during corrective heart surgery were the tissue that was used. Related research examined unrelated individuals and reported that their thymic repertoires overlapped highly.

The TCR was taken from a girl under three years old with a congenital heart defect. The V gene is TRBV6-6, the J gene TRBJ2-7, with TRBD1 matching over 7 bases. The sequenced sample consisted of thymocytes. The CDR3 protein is CAQLTGHHEQYF. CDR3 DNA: TGTGCCCAGCTGACAGGGCACCACGAGCAGTACTTC.